One and the same sample provided the 15 T cell receptor beta chains below, sequenced in a study of blood T cells in healthy people across ages. Primers used in a second PCR of about 7 to 12 cycles were a sample-barcoded 5' primer and a J-beta primer mix. A single record per CDR3 protein comes from TCRdb applying MiXCR to the 5' RACE reads. The sample lists about 930,000 distinct CDR3 sequences, almost 30% occurring once. These same records also appear under a second study, on T cells of mothers and their children.

The sequenced material came from blood. Receptors originate from a woman aged 40 to 50 in good health.

The sample holds many counts of this clonotype. This sequence joins TRBV6-5 and TRBJ2-1; D not certain. Germline CDR1 and CDR2: MNHEY and SVGAGI. V lost 5 bases and J 7 bases, leaving 18 bases between the germline ends. There are 15 residues in the CDR3. The CDR3 loop is CASSNLESLINEQFF. The CDR3 coding sequence is TGTGCCAGCAGTAATCTAGAGAGTCTAATAAATGAGCAGTTCTTC.

Comment on this clonotype: A much bigger clone sits one base away, suggesting this may be a read error. The chain uses TRBV20-1 and TRBJ2-3; TRBD1 matches 8 bases. The CDR3 consists of 15 residues. Germline V gives CDR1 DFQATT, CDR2 SNEGSKA (reference sequence). CDR3 in amino acids: CSARGGQGSTDTRYF. The CDR3 DNA is TGCAGTGCTAGGGGAGGACAGGGCTCGACAGATACGCGGTATTTT.

This chain joins TRBV7-9 and TRBJ2-5; 9 nucleotides align to TRBD1. Germline lookup yields CDR1 SEHNR and CDR2 FQNEAQ (reference sequence). J lost 4 bases, V lost 5 bases, and 14 bases had no gene match. The CDR3 contains 17 residues. CDR3 sequence (DNA): TGTGCCAGCAGCACCCTAGTCCGGGACAGGGTGGGAGAGACCCAGTACTTC. Protein: CASSTLVRDRVGETQYF.

The V call is TRBV29-1, the J call TRBJ1-1; D gene ambiguous. Trimming left V 6 bases short and J 1 base short, with 6 bases between. The germline gives CDR1 SQVTM, CDR2 ANQGSEA. The CDR3 is 11 residues long. The CDR3: CSVGKNTEAFF. DNA for the CDR3: TGCAGCGTCGGGAAGAACACTGAAGCTTTCTTT.

Many counts were recorded for this clonotype. DNA for the CDR3: TGTGCCGTGGCACGACAGGGGGGGTCCTACGAGCAGTACTTC. Amino acid sequence: CAVARQGGSYEQYF. The genes are TRBV28 and TRBJ2-7; 9 bases fit TRBD1. Germline V gene data show CDR1 as MDHEN and CDR2 as SYDVKM. CDR3 length: 14 residues. With V trimmed by 11 bases and J by 1 base, 9 bases remained unmatched.

The table lists this clonotype with many counts. This chain joins TRBV29-1 and TRBJ2-5; D call uncertain. CDR1 is SQVTM and CDR2 is ANQGSEA in the germline V gene. This CDR3 is 13 amino acids long. Trimming pared 3 bases from V and 2 bases from J, leaving 10 bases between. This CDR3 is CSVDGQAQETQYF. DNA for the CDR3: TGCAGCGTTGATGGGCAGGCACAAGAGACCCAGTACTTC. The entire variable domain, with the rest obtained from reference TRBV29-1 and TRBJ2-5, is as follows: SAVISQKPSRDICQRGTSLTIQCQVDSQVTMMFWYRQQPGQSLTLIATANQGSEATYESGFVIDKFPISRPNLTFSTLTVSNMSPEDSSIYLCSVDGQAQETQYFGPGTRLLVL.

The sample holds a few counts of this clonotype. The chain recombines TRBV18 with TRBJ1-6, with 7 bases aligning to TRBD1. From germline, CDR1 is KGHSH and CDR2 LQKENI. The CDR3 is 15 residues long. V dropped 3 bases and J dropped 9; count of bases not matched to a gene: 8. The CDR3 region is CASSPGTVDRSPLHF. The CDR3, as DNA: TGTGCCAGCTCACCCGGGACAGTCGATCGTTCACCCCTCCACTTT. Using reference TRBV18 and TRBJ1-6 for the parts outside the CDR3, the full variable domain is NAGVMQNPRHLVRRRGQEARLRCSPMKGHSHVYWYRQLPEEGLKFMVYLQKENIIDESGMPKERFSAEFPKEGPSILRIQQVVRGDSAAYFCASSPGTVDRSPLHFGNGTRLTVT.

This clonotype was seen ten or more times. The chain links TRBV7-2 to TRBJ2-7, with TRBD2 matching over 8 bases. The length of the CDR3 is 15 residues. Germline V lookup: CDR1 SGHTA, CDR2 FQGNSA. The J segment lost 2 bases and the V segment lost 3 bases, leaving 6 bases of the junction unmatched. The CDR3 spells CASSFTGGAAYEQYF. In DNA, the CDR3 is TGTGCCAGCAGCTTTACCGGGGGGGCGGCCTACGAGCAGTACTTC.

The chain couples TRBV11-1 to TRBJ2-3; 14 bases are a match to TRBD2. This CDR3 is 15 amino acids long. Unmatched junction bases numbered 1, after V lost 3 bases and J lost 5 bases. Germline assignment: CDR1 SGHAT and CDR2 FQDESV (reference sequence). The CDR3 reads CASSFGTSGGDTQYF. CDR3 DNA sequence: TGTGCCAGCAGCTTCGGGACTAGCGGGGGAGATACGCAGTATTTT.

Comments on this clonotype: A junction boundary mismatches the germline segment, possibly from a read error. The rearrangement joins TRBV7-9 to TRBJ1-6, with 9 bases matching TRBD1. Looked up from germline, CDR1 is SEHNR and CDR2 is FQNEAQ (reference sequence). There are 16 residues in the CDR3. This CDR3 reads CASSLGQGFYNSLLHF. The CDR3, as DNA: TGTGCCAGCAGCCTGGGACAGGGCTTTTACAATTCACTCCTCCACTTT.

This clonotype was picked up many times. The rearrangement joins TRBV7-9 to TRBJ2-7, with D possibly matching TRBD2 (5 bases). The V gene lost 5 bases and the J gene lost 3 bases, with 29 bases spanning the gap. From germline, CDR1 is SEHNR and CDR2 FQNEAQ (reference sequence). The CDR3 is 19 amino acids. The CDR3 is CASSPRIQSGKEKIYEQYF. The CDR3 DNA is TGTGCCAGCAGCCCCCGAATCCAATCCGGGAAAGAGAAAATCTACGAGCAGTACTTC.

This clonotype was picked up a small number of times. The rearrangement uses TRBV28 and TRBJ2-1, with 7 positions matching TRBD1. This CDR3 has 17 amino acids. Per the germline V gene, CDR1 is MDHEN and CDR2 is SYDVKM. V shed 5 bases, J shed 6 bases, and the junction held 16 bases outside the gene matches. CDR3 DNA: TGTGCCAGCAGTGACTTCCCGGACAGGAGGAACCCCAATGAGCAGTTCTTC. It encodes CASSDFPDRRNPNEQFF.

This clonotype was seen ten or more times. This chain connects TRBV11-1 to TRBJ2-1; unclear D gene. Trimming pared 5 bases from V and 6 bases from J, leaving 5 bases between. Germline V lookup: CDR1 SGHAT, CDR2 FQDESV (reference sequence). The CDR3 covers 11 residues. As DNA, the CDR3 is TGTGCCAGCAGCCAGCTCAATGAGCAGTTCTTC. Translated: CASSQLNEQFF. Full variable domain (rest looked up from reference TRBV11-1 and TRBJ2-1): EAEVAQSPRYKITEKSQAVAFWCDPISGHATLYWYRQILGQGPELLVQFQDESVVDDSQLPKDRFSAERLKGVDSTLKIQPAELGDSAMYLCASSQLNEQFFGPGTRLTVL.

V gene TRBV28 combines with J gene TRBJ1-2; 12 nucleotides align to TRBD1. Germline CDR1 MDHEN, CDR2 SYDVKM. The CDR3 runs to 14 residues. The V and J ends lost 5 bases and 7 bases, in that order; junction bases with no gene match: 5. This CDR3 is CASSPGQGAVGYTF. CDR3 nucleotide sequence: TGTGCCAGCAGTCCGGGACAGGGGGCGGTTGGCTACACCTTC.

The rearrangement links TRBV28 to TRBJ2-3, with 8 bases matching TRBD1. CDR3 size: 18 residues. With 3 bases clipped from V and 1 base from J, the junction kept 12 bases outside the gene matches. Germline V lookup: CDR1 MDHEN, CDR2 SYDVKM. The DNA of the CDR3 is TGTGCCAGCAGTTTCCCGTATTCCACGGGACAGGGCACAGATACGCAGTATTTT. Its protein product is CASSFPYSTGQGTDTQYF.